This T cell receptor beta chain was recorded in a study of blood T cells in healthy people across ages. This clonotype has a count of ten or more. The second PCR ran about 6 to 11 cycles with a sample-barcoded 5' primer and J-beta primers. TCRdb re-called the 5' RACE reads with MiXCR, one entry per CDR3 protein. The sample has roughly 1,700,000 distinct CDR3 sequences, roughly 27% seen once. This CDR3 is 15 amino acids long. Trimming removed 4 bases from V and 2 bases from J; junction bases left unmatched: 8. The germline gives CDR1 SEHNR, CDR2 FQNEAQ (reference sequence). The sequence came from a woman in her twenties or thirties in good health. The material sequenced was blood. V and J are TRBV7-9 and TRBJ2-7; TRBD1 matches 7 bases. DNA of the CDR3: TGTGCCAGCAGCTCCGGACAGGTCCCCACCTACGAGCAGTACTTC. Its protein product is CASSSGQVPTYEQYF.